The 23 T cell receptor beta chains below come from one sample, sequenced in a study of T cell clonality in common variable immunodeficiency. Sequencing used immunoSEQ multiplex PCR; TCRdb keeps in-frame clones, though not all of them. The record shows over 55,000 clones for this sample, with no singletons present. Sequencing was done on a sample of peripheral blood mononuclear cells. These receptors all come from a person between 18 and 75 years old in good health.

At least ten counts were recorded for this clone. The CDR3 end is not reached by the read, which stops 3 residues before it; the germline J gene fills it in. The chain couples TRBV20-1 to TRBJ2-3, with 10 nucleotides matching TRBD2. The CDR3 has 15 residues. From germline, CDR1 is DFQATT and CDR2 SNEGSKA (reference sequence). J lost 3 bases, V lost 7 bases, and 10 bases had no gene match. The CDR3 is CSVTLAGEGTDTQYF. The covered CDR3 bases are TGCAGTGTAACGCTAGCGGGAGAAGGAACAGATACG.

By proportion, this clone is medium-sized. The CDR3 end lies 3 residues beyond the end of the read and is filled in from the germline J gene. The chain links TRBV7-3 to TRBJ2-5; 10 bases agree with TRBD2. The CDR3 is 15 residues long. CDR1 SGHTA and CDR2 FQGTGA come from the germline V gene. Losses at the gene ends were 2 bases for V and 4 bases for J; bases not matched to a gene: 4. The DNA read from the CDR3 is TGTGCCAGCAGCTTACTAGCGGGAGTGGGAGAGACC. Encoded protein: CASSLLAGVGET. In full, the CDR3 is CASSLLAGVGETQYF. The full variable domain, its missing parts supplied by reference TRBV7-3 and TRBJ2-5, is GAGVSQTPSNKVTEKGKYVELRCDPISGHTALYWYRQSLGQGPEFLIYFQGTGAADDSGLPNDRFFAVRPEGSVSTLKIQRTERGDSAVYLCASSLLAGVGETQYFGPGTRLLVL.

This clone was seen many times. Coverage ceases 3 residues before the CDR3 finishes, and the germline J gene fills in the end. V and J are TRBV30 and TRBJ2-1; 7 bases line up with TRBD2. Unmatched junction bases numbered 7, after V lost 1 base and J lost 7 bases. Germline V gene sequence: CDR1 GTSNPN, CDR2 SVGIG (reference sequence). CDR3 length equals 14 residues. Partial CDR3 DNA: TGTGCCTGGAGTGGGACTAGAGGTCTAAATGAG. It codes for CAWSGTRGLNE. The full CDR3 reads CAWSGTRGLNEQFF.

This clone occurred many times. With the read ending 3 residues before the CDR3 end, the germline J gene is used to fill in that end. This sequence joins TRBV5-1 and TRBJ2-7, with TRBD2 matching 8 bases. Germline loops: CDR1 SGHRS, CDR2 YFSETQ. The V gene end was trimmed by 6 bases and the J gene end by 1 base; junction bases not matched to a gene: 9. The CDR3 covers 15 residues. The CDR3 reads CASIPQREQSYEQYF. Incomplete CDR3 DNA: TGCGCCAGCATCCCTCAGCGGGAGCAATCCTACGAG.

This clone was observed many times. The sequence runs out 3 residues before the end of the CDR3; the remainder is reconstructed from the germline J gene. This sequence joins TRBV29-1 and TRBJ2-3; weak D call: TRBD1 (5 bases). Between the trimmed V and J ends, which lost 5 bases and 2 bases, there was a span of 11 bases. From germline, CDR1 is SQVTM and CDR2 ANQGSEA. The CDR3 totals 13 residues. The CDR3 loop is CSVRGVPTDTQYF. The part of the CDR3 DNA that was read is TGCAGCGTTAGGGGTGTTCCCACAGATACG.

Ten or more counts support this clone. The read finishes 3 residues shy of the CDR3 end, and the germline J gene is used to complete it. This chain joins TRBV7-2 and TRBJ2-3, with D maybe TRBD1 (6 bases). Trimming stripped 5 bases from V and 0 bases from J, with 9 bases between. CDR1 SGHTA and CDR2 FQGNSA come from the germline V gene. This CDR3 has 14 residues. The CDR3 bases that were read are TGTGCCAGCAGCGCCGGACAGAGCACAGATACG. Its translation is CASSAGQSTDT. The entire CDR3 protein is CASSAGQSTDTQYF.

This clone was counted at least ten times. The DNA ends 3 residues before the CDR3 does, and the rest of the CDR3 is filled in from the germline J gene. The J gene is TRBJ2-1, the V gene TRBV30, with D unclear. There are 13 residues in the CDR3. V lost 1 base and J lost 5, with 9 bases in between. Germline CDR1 is GTSNPN and CDR2 is SVGIG (reference sequence). CDR3 sequence reads: CAWSDSINNEQFF. CDR3 DNA (partial): TGTGCCTGGAGTGATAGCATAAACAATGAG.

About this clone itself: With the read ending 3 residues before the CDR3 end, the germline J gene is used to fill in that end. The V call is TRBV6-1, the J call TRBJ2-3; 8 nucleotides line up with TRBD1. The CDR3 is 15 residues long. V lost 3 bases, J lost 2 bases, and 4 bases stayed unmatched. Germline assignment: CDR1 MNHNS and CDR2 SASEGT. The CDR3 DNA, read in part, is TGTGCCAGCAGTGACCCGGGACAGGCCACAGATACG. This gives the protein CASSDPGQATDT. In full, the CDR3 reads CASSDPGQATDTQYF.

Ten or more counts support this clone. The read gets to within 3 residues of the CDR3 end, and the germline J gene fills in the rest. This sequence joins TRBV20-1 and TRBJ2-5; 10 positions agree with TRBD2. The germline gives CDR1 DFQATT, CDR2 SNEGSKA (reference sequence). The CDR3 has 17 amino acids. V dropped 4 bases and J dropped 5; count of bases not matched to a gene: 16. The CDR3 spells CSATSTRTSGDDETQYF. The sequenced part of the CDR3 DNA is TGCAGTGCTACATCGACTAGGACTAGCGGAGACGATGAGACC.

This clone was recorded at least ten times. The CDR3 end lies 3 residues beyond the end of the read and is filled in from the germline J gene. This rearrangement joins TRBV6-2 or TRBV6-3 to TRBJ2-7; 9 bases line up with TRBD2. Unmatched junction bases numbered 1, after V lost 0 bases and J lost 4 bases. Per germline, CDR1 MNHEY and CDR2 SVGEGT. The CDR3 consists of 14 residues. Here the CDR3 reads CASSYSSGSYEQYF. The CDR3 DNA, read in part, is TGTGCCAGCAGTTACTCTAGCGGGAGTTACGAG.

This clone has at least ten counts. Read coverage stops 3 residues before the CDR3 terminus; the germline J gene supplies the remainder. This chain links TRBV3-1 (or the pseudogene TRBV3-2) with TRBJ2-3; 12 bases are a match to TRBD2. Germline V CDR1 and CDR2: LGHDT, YNNKEL (reference sequence). V gave up 0 bases and J gave up 6 bases; unmatched junction bases: 4. The CDR3 is 16 amino acids. CDR3 DNA (partial): TGTGCCAGCAGCCAAGATCGACTAGCGGGAGTTGATACG. Translating gives CASSQDRLAGVDT. The entire CDR3 protein is CASSQDRLAGVDTQYF.

This clone was counted ten times or more. From the germline J gene comes the end of the CDR3, since the read stops 3 residues before it. The chain has TRBV4-2 and TRBJ1-1; maybe TRBD1 (5 bases). Germline V gene data show CDR1 as LGHNA and CDR2 as YNFKEQ. This CDR3 is 13 amino acids long. Trimming stripped 4 bases from V and 4 bases from J, with 10 bases between. The part of the CDR3 DNA that was read is TGTGCCAGCAGCCCAGGGTTTAGCACTGAA. Residues: CASSPGFSTE. The complete CDR3 protein is CASSPGFSTEAFF.

This clone was counted many times. Read data end 3 residues before the CDR3 end; the end is taken from the germline J gene. The chain recombines TRBV18 with TRBJ2-7, with TRBD2 identical over 9 bases. J lost 5 bases, V lost 4 bases, and 9 bases had no gene match. CDR1 and CDR2 (germline): KGHSH, LQKENI. There are 15 residues in the CDR3. The CDR3 is CASSRSLAGADEQYF. CDR3 DNA (partial): TGTGCCAGCTCACGGTCCTTAGCGGGAGCCGACGAG.

This clone was counted many times. Coverage ceases 3 residues before the CDR3 finishes, and the germline J gene fills in the end. The gene calls are TRBV19 and TRBJ2-2; 13 bases match TRBD2. This CDR3 spans 17 amino acids. Trimming cost V 6 bases and J 4 bases; bases outside gene matches: 8. From germline, CDR1 is LNHDA and CDR2 SQIVND (reference sequence). CDR3: CASRVKTSGRLTGELFF. The DNA read from the CDR3 is TGTGCCAGTAGAGTTAAGACTAGCGGGAGGCTCACCGGGGAG.

This clone was observed many times. From the germline J gene comes the end of the CDR3, since the read stops 3 residues before it. The V call is TRBV20-1, the J call TRBJ1-1, with D possibly TRBD1 on 6 matching bases. V was trimmed by 4 bases and J by 4 bases, leaving 16 bases between them. CDR1 is DFQATT and CDR2 is SNEGSKA in the germline V gene (reference sequence). The CDR3 contains 14 residues. CDR3 sequence reads: CSATIQGKSTEAFF. The CDR3 bases that were read are TGCAGTGCTACGATACAGGGTAAAAGCACTGAA.

This clone was seen only a few times. The read comes to an end 3 residues before the CDR3 does, leaving the germline J gene to fill in the end. V gene TRBV11-2 combines with J gene TRBJ2-1; a weak D match, TRBD2 (5 bases). This CDR3 comprises 15 residues. V lost 5 bases to trimming and J lost 3 bases, with 14 bases between them. Per the germline V gene, CDR1 is SGHAT and CDR2 is FQNNGV. The CDR3 sequence is CASSLLASLYNEQFF. The part of the CDR3 DNA that was read is TGTGCCAGCAGCCTCCTAGCCTCGCTCTACAATGAG.

This clone was recorded many times. The read ends 3 residues before the CDR3 terminus; that terminus is restored from the germline J gene. This rearrangement joins TRBV5-1 to TRBJ1-2; D gene ambiguous. V lost 0 bases to trimming and J lost 3 bases, with 9 bases between them. The germline V gene encodes CDR1 SGHRS and CDR2 YFSETQ. This CDR3 comprises 14 residues. The sequenced part of the CDR3 DNA is TGCGCCAGCAGCTTGGCAGGATGGGACTATGGC. It is translated as CASSLAGWDYG. The complete CDR3 reads CASSLAGWDYGYTF. Using reference TRBV5-1 and TRBJ1-2 for the parts outside the CDR3, the full variable domain is KAGVTQTPRYLIKTRGQQVTLSCSPISGHRSVSWYQQTPGQGLQFLFEYFSETQRNKGNFPGRFSGRQFSNSRSEMNVSTLELGDSALYLCASSLAGWDYGYTFGSGTRLTVV.

This clone showed up many times. The DNA ends 3 residues before the CDR3 does, and the rest of the CDR3 is filled in from the germline J gene. This chain joins TRBV6-1 and TRBJ1-2, with a possible D match to TRBD1 (5 bases). The CDR3 spans 16 residues. Germline V lookup: CDR1 MNHNS, CDR2 SASEGT. V gave up 0 bases and J gave up 0 bases, with 11 bases separating them. Partial CDR3 DNA: TGTGCCAGCAGTGAAGCACAGGTGCCCGCTAACTATGGC. It encodes CASSEAQVPANYG. The entire CDR3 is CASSEAQVPANYGYTF.

This clone was counted a few times. The read halts 3 residues ahead of the CDR3 end, with the missing end drawn from the germline J gene. The V and J genes are TRBV5-3 and TRBJ2-1; TRBD2 matches 7 bases. TRBV5-3 belongs to the ORF category, with a function that is uncertain. This CDR3 region has 17 residues. J was trimmed by 4 bases and V by 2 bases; bases with no gene match: 12. Partial CDR3 DNA: TGTGCCAGAAGCTTTGAGGATTGGCTAGCGGCATACAATGAG. This encodes CARSFEDWLAAYNE. The complete CDR3 protein is CARSFEDWLAAYNEQFF.

This clone was picked up many times. The sequenced fragment ends 3 residues before the CDR3 boundary, so the rest is inferred from the germline J gene. J is TRBJ2-7 and V is TRBV2, with 9 bases matching TRBD1. The CDR3 is made up of 13 amino acids. The germline V gene has CDR1 SNHLY and CDR2 FYNNEI. Losses at the gene ends were 8 bases for V and 6 bases for J; bases not matched to a gene: 8. Incomplete CDR3 DNA: TGTGCCAGCGGTCGGGACAGGGCAGCCGAG. It codes for CASGRDRAAE. The CDR3, in full, reads CASGRDRAAEQYF.

In its sample, this clone was seen many times. Coverage ceases 3 residues before the CDR3 finishes, and the germline J gene fills in the end. The gene calls are TRBV20-1 and TRBJ2-1; 7 bases fit TRBD1. The germline CDR1 and CDR2 sequences are DFQATT and SNEGSKA (reference sequence). The CDR3 runs 13 residues. V shed 6 bases and J 6 bases; nucleotides not matched to a gene: 8. This CDR3 is CSASPGQFNEQFF. The CDR3 bases that were read are TGCAGTGCGTCTCCGGGACAGTTCAATGAG.

This clone was counted many times. The read stops 3 residues short of the end of the CDR3; the missing end is completed from the germline J gene. J is TRBJ2-7 and V is TRBV19; D is unclear. The germline V gene has CDR1 LNHDA and CDR2 SQIVND (reference sequence). The germline V and J ends were trimmed by 0 bases and 3 bases, with 6 bases remaining between them. The CDR3 is made up of 13 amino acids. The CDR3 region is CASSIDPFYEQYF. The sequenced part of the CDR3 DNA is TGTGCCAGTAGTATAGACCCCTTCTACGAG.

A remark on this clone: The CDR3 extends 3 residues past the end of the read, so its final part is completed from the germline J gene. The J gene is TRBJ1-1, the V gene TRBV2; TRBD1 matches 11 bases. V lost 6 bases to trimming and J lost 5 bases; unmatched junction nucleotides: 5. Germline V lookup: CDR1 SNHLY, CDR2 FYNNEI. CDR3 length: 14 residues. CDR3 DNA, as far as it was read: TGTGCCAGCAGCTCCGGGACAGGGGGGACTGAA. Its protein product is CASSSGTGGTE. The whole CDR3 sequence is CASSSGTGGTEAFF.